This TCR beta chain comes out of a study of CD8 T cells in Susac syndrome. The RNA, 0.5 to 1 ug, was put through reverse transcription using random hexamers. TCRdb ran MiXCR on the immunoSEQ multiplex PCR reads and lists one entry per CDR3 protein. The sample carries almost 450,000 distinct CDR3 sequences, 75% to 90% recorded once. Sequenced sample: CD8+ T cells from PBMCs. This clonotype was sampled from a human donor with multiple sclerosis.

DNA for the CDR3: TGCAGTGCTAGAGGGCCCCCCGACCGGGGGGCTGAAGCTTTCTTT. Protein sequence: CSARGPPDRGAEAFF. V and J are TRBV20-1 and TRBJ1-1; D might be TRBD1 (5 bases). The CDR3 is 15 residues long. Trimming took 1 base from V and 6 from J, leaving 18 bases between them. Germline V gives CDR1 DFQATT, CDR2 SNEGSKA (reference sequence).